The 12 T cell receptor beta chains reported below all come from one sample, sequenced in a study of blood T cell repertoires in COVID-19. The data were produced by immunoSEQ multiplex PCR, yet TCRdb's version contains in-frame clones alone and is incomplete. Here the sample spans 75,000 to 95,000 clones, roughly 89% being singletons. Sequences were obtained from peripheral blood. Source of these receptors: a woman in her sixties or seventies with COVID-19, enrolled during active disease.

The rearrangement links TRBV2 to TRBJ1-6; D uncertain. Germline lookup yields CDR1 SNHLY and CDR2 FYNNEI. Trimming pared 5 bases from V and 8 bases from J, leaving 4 bases between. CDR3 size: 11 residues. The CDR3 is CASSTDSPLHF. CDR3 DNA sequence: TGTGCCAGCAGTACGGATTCACCCCTCCACTTT. Drawing the rest from reference TRBV2 and TRBJ1-6, the complete variable domain is EPEVTQTPSHQVTQMGQEVILRCVPISNHLYFYWYRQILGQKVEFLVSFYNNEISEKSEIFDDQFSVERPDGSNFTLKIRSTKLEDSAMYFCASSTDSPLHFGNGTRLTVT.

V gene TRBV5-1 combines with J gene TRBJ1-6, with 7 bases identical to TRBD1. There are 19 residues in the CDR3. CDR1 and CDR2 from the germline V gene are SGHRS and YFSETQ. Unmatched junction bases numbered 13, after V lost 4 bases and J lost 0 bases. The chain's CDR3 is CASSPEARGWSSYNSPLHF. DNA of the CDR3: TGCGCCAGCAGCCCGGAGGCCAGGGGGTGGAGCTCCTATAATTCACCCCTCCACTTT.

The chain combines TRBV7-2 with TRBJ2-5; weak D call: TRBD1 (5 bases). The CDR3 length is 13 residues. In germline, CDR1 is SGHTA, CDR2 FQGNSA. With 3 bases removed from V and 5 bases from J, the gap between germline ends came to 10 bases. CDR3 sequence reads: CASSFAGMETQYF. The CDR3 DNA is TGTGCCAGCAGCTTCGCAGGGATGGAGACCCAGTACTTC.

V usage is TRBV2 and J usage is TRBJ2-7; D might be TRBD1 (5 bases). Germline CDR1 is SNHLY and CDR2 is FYNNEI. This CDR3 is 14 amino acids long. The germline V and J ends were trimmed by 0 bases and 5 bases, with 11 bases remaining between them. DNA for the CDR3: TGTGCCAGCAGTGAAGCCCGGGCCAGGGACGAGCAGTACTTC. This codes for CASSEARARDEQYF.

The chain links TRBV30 to TRBJ2-5, with TRBD1 identical over 9 bases. Trimming removed 4 bases from V and 5 bases from J; junction bases left unmatched: 8. This CDR3 is 14 amino acids long. Germline V gives CDR1 GTSNPN, CDR2 SVGIG (reference sequence). The CDR3 DNA reads as TGTGCCTGGACGGGGTACAGGGGGCCGGAGACCCAGTACTTC. Encoded protein: CAWTGYRGPETQYF.

Details on this clone: The junction shows a germline mismatch at one end, possibly a read error. The V gene is TRBV11-2, the J gene TRBJ2-7; 9 bases match TRBD1. In germline, CDR1 is SGHAT, CDR2 FQNNGV. CDR3 length: 15 amino acids. CDR3 in amino acids: CASSIDRGYRGEQYF. The CDR3 DNA follows: TGTGCCAGCAGCATAGACAGGGGGTACCGGGGAGAGCAGTACTTC.

The chain recombines TRBV19 with TRBJ1-2; possibly TRBD1 for D (5 bases). The CDR3 spans 14 residues. Trimming left V 4 bases short and J 5 bases short, with 14 bases between. CDR1 is LNHDA and CDR2 is SQIVND in the germline V gene (reference sequence). CDR3 residues: CASSTGRQTYGYTF. CDR3 bases: TGTGCCAGTAGTACGGGTCGACAGACTTATGGCTACACCTTC.

This rearrangement joins TRBV5-6 to TRBJ1-3; TRBD1 matches at 7 bases. The V gene's germline CDR1 is SGHDT and CDR2 YYEEEE. After removal of 1 base from V and 4 bases from J, the junction contained 2 bases not matched to a gene. The CDR3 runs 14 residues. Written as DNA, the CDR3 is TGTGCCAGCAGCTTGAGGGGGCCGGGAAACACCATATATTTT. Translation gives CASSLRGPGNTIYF.

The rearrangement joins TRBV7-9 to TRBJ2-7; D is perhaps TRBD2 (7 bases). In germline, CDR1 is SEHNR, CDR2 FQNEAQ (reference sequence). The V end was cut by 1 base, the J end by 4 bases, with 14 bases between. CDR3 size: 15 residues. CDR3 bases: TGTGCCAGCAGCTTAGATAACGGGGGGCTATACGAGCAGTACTTC. This gives the protein CASSLDNGGLYEQYF.

The gene calls are TRBV9 and TRBJ2-2; 9 bases are a match to TRBD2. The germline V gene encodes CDR1 SGDLS and CDR2 YYNGEE. The CDR3 has 16 amino acids. V lost 10 bases, J lost 6 bases, and 16 bases stayed unmatched. The CDR3 coding sequence is TGTGCCCGCCGCGCACGGCGGGGGGGCTTTCCCGGGGAGCTGTTTTTT. Translation gives CARRARRGGFPGELFF. The complete variable domain, with remaining parts taken from reference TRBV9 and TRBJ2-2, reads DSGVTQTPKHLITATGQRVTLRCSPRSGDLSVYWYQQSLDQGLQFLIQYYNGEERAKGNILERFSAQQFPDLHSELNLSSLELGDSALYFCARRARRGGFPGELFFGEGSRLTVL.

The chain carries TRBV6-1 and TRBJ1-6, with TRBD1 identical over 9 bases. J was trimmed by 8 bases and V by 0 bases; bases with no gene match: 5. Germline CDR1 MNHNS, CDR2 SASEGT. CDR3 size: 16 residues. The CDR3 DNA reads as TGTGCCAGCAGTGAAGCAGGGACAGGGTGGTATTCACCCCTCCACTTT. Residues: CASSEAGTGWYSPLHF.

This clone was seen once. V usage is TRBV5-4 and J usage is TRBJ1-3; D possibly corresponds to TRBD1 (6 bases). The V gene's germline CDR1 is SGHNT and CDR2 YYREEE (reference sequence). V was trimmed by 2 bases and J by 3 bases, leaving 21 bases between them. The CDR3 has 18 residues. DNA for the CDR3: TGTGCCAGCAGCTTAGGTCTCCGGGACACCAGGGGTGGAAACACCATATATTTT. It encodes CASSLGLRDTRGGNTIYF.